Listed here are 10 T cell receptor beta chains from one sample, sequenced in a study of blood T cell repertoires in COVID-19 (dated by TCRdb to 2018 to 2021). The receptor library was made with the immunoSEQ multiplex PCR assay. The immuneACCESS repertoire file appears here via TCRdb, limited to in-frame rearrangements. These files lack a portion of the clones; in checked studies, under half of the deficit traces to unresolved V genes, and the cause of the others is not known. This sample comprises 65,000 to 85,000 clones, approximately 85% of them detected only once. The top ten constitute roughly 5% of the sample. Sequenced: peripheral blood. These TCRs come from a woman older than 75 with active or convalescent COVID-19.

The V gene is TRBV4-1, the J gene TRBJ2-7; the match to TRBD2 covers 11 bases. V dropped 6 bases and J dropped 1; count of bases not matched to a gene: 5. Germline V gene data show CDR1 as MGHRA and CDR2 as YSYEKL. The CDR3 extends over 15 amino acids. The DNA for the CDR3 is TGCGCCAGCAGGCTAGCGGGAGGAAGGTCCTACGAGCAGTACTTC. Its translation: CASRLAGGRSYEQYF.

This clone was picked up a small number of times. The chain is built from TRBV28 and TRBJ2-7, with TRBD1 matching 7 bases. V gave up 6 bases and J gave up 3 bases; unmatched junction bases: 5. The CDR3 contains 13 residues. Germline CDR1 reads MDHEN; CDR2 reads SYDVKM. This CDR3 is CASRKQGYYEQYF. As DNA, the CDR3 is TGTGCCAGCAGGAAACAGGGGTACTACGAGCAGTACTTC.

The genes are TRBV29-1 and TRBJ1-5; possibly TRBD1 for D (5 bases). V was clipped by 0 bases and J by 11 bases, with 17 bases between them. Germline CDR1 and CDR2: SQVTM and ANQGSEA. This CDR3 contains 14 residues. CDR3 nucleotide sequence: TGCAGCGTTGAAGATCGGGGAGCGGGGGGAGCCCAGCATTTT. Translation: CSVEDRGAGGAQHF.

The chain uses TRBV3-1 (or the pseudogene TRBV3-2) and TRBJ2-5; 8 bases map to TRBD2. Unmatched junction bases numbered 5, after V lost 1 base and J lost 1 base. The CDR3 runs 16 residues. From germline, CDR1 is LGHDT and CDR2 YNNKEL (reference sequence). CDR3 protein: CASSQVRGRSQETQYF. CDR3 sequence (DNA): TGTGCCAGCAGCCAAGTCCGCGGGAGGAGCCAAGAGACCCAGTACTTC.

The CDR3 DNA reads as TGTGCCAGCAGTGCAGAGGGAGGAAACCACGAGCAGTACTTC. Residues: CASSAEGGNHEQYF. The chain is built from TRBV6-4 and TRBJ2-7; weak D call: TRBD2 (6 bases). The CDR3 consists of 14 residues. V was clipped by 4 bases and J by 5 bases, with 15 bases between them. Per germline, CDR1 MRHNA and CDR2 SNTAGT.

V usage is TRBV5-8 and J usage is TRBJ2-3; tentatively, D is TRBD2 (6 bases). V lost 0 bases to trimming and J lost 1 base, with 12 bases between them. Germline-derived CDR1 and CDR2 are SGHTS and YDEGEE. The CDR3 is 16 residues long. The CDR3 DNA is TGTGCCAGCAGCTTGGGATGGGGGGATGGCACAGATACGCAGTATTTT. This encodes CASSLGWGDGTDTQYF.

The chain combines TRBV4-1 with TRBJ1-2; D is possibly TRBD1 (6 bases). Looked up from germline, CDR1 is MGHRA and CDR2 is YSYEKL. The CDR3 has 14 amino acids. V gave up 5 bases and J gave up 2 bases, with 12 bases separating them. CDR3 sequence reads: CASSGTGTNYGYTF. As DNA, the CDR3 is TGCGCCAGCAGCGGCACCGGGACAAACTATGGCTACACCTTC.

This clone was recorded a few times. The chain uses TRBV6-5 and TRBJ1-5; D possibly corresponds to TRBD1 (6 bases). The CDR3 spans 15 residues. Germline CDR1 is MNHEY and CDR2 is SVGAGI. V was shortened by 6 bases and J by 7 bases, with 19 bases between the two germline ends. The CDR3 loop is CASSQKQGGGQPQHF. CDR3 nucleotides: TGTGCCAGCAGCCAAAAACAGGGAGGGGGGCAGCCCCAGCATTTT.

J is TRBJ1-1 and V is TRBV4-3; no reliable D call. This CDR3 has 15 amino acids. CDR1 and CDR2 from the germline V gene are LGHNA and YSLEER. Between the trimmed V and J ends, which lost 7 bases and 1 base, there was a span of 16 bases. The CDR3 DNA reads as TGCGCCAGCAACCATAGCGGGCGGGAGAACACTGAAGCTTTCTTT. Protein sequence: CASNHSGRENTEAFF.

V is TRBV19 and J is TRBJ1-2; a weak D match, TRBD1 (6 bases). Germline CDR1 LNHDA, CDR2 SQIVND (reference sequence). This CDR3 contains 13 residues. V lost 6 bases, J lost 6 bases, and 14 bases lay in between. The CDR3 DNA is TGTGCCAGTAGAATCTCAAACAGGGATGGCTACACCTTC. Amino acid sequence: CASRISNRDGYTF. Combining the CDR3 with reference TRBV19 and TRBJ1-2 gives the whole variable domain DGGITQSPKYLFRKEGQNVTLSCEQNLNHDAMYWYRQDPGQGLRLIYYSQIVNDFQKGDIAEGYSVSREKKESFPLTVTSAQKNPTAFYLCASRISNRDGYTFGSGTRLTVV.